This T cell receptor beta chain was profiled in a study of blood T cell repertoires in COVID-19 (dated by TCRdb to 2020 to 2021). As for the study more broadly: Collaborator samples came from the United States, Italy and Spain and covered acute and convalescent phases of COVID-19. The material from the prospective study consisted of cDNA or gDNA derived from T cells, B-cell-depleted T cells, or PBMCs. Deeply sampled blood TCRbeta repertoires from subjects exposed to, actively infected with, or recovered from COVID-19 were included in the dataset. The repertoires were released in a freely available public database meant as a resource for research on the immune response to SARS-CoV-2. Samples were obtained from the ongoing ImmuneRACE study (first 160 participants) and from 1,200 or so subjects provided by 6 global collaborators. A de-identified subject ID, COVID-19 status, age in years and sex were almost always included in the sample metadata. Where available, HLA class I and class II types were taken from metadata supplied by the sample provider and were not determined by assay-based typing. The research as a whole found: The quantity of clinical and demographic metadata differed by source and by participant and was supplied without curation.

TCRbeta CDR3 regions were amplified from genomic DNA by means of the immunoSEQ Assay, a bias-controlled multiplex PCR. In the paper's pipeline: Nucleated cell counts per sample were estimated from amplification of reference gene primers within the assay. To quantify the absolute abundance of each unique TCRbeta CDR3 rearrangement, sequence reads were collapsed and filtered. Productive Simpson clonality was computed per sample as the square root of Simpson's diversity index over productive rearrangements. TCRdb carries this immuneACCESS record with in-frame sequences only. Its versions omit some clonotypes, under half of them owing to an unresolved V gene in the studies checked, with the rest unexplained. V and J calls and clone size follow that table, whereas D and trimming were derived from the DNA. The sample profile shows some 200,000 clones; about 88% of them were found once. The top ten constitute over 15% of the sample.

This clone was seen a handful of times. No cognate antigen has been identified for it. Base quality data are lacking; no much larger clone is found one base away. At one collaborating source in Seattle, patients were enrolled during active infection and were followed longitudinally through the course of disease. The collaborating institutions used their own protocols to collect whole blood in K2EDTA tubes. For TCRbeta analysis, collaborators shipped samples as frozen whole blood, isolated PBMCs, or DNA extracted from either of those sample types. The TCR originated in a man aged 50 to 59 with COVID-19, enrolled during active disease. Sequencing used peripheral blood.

The CDR3 is CASRRRYYDLVTQYF. The sequenced DNA: TGTGCCAGCAGGAGGCGCTACTACGATCTGGTGACCCAGTACTTC. This chain is built from TRBV21-1 and TRBJ2-5; the table names TRBD2, a call not compared with the DNA. TRBV21-1 is reported as a pseudogene. The cysteine opens and the phenylalanine closes a CDR3 of 15 amino acids. Here the CDR3 DNA is all that survives: 45 bases in frame from base 1.